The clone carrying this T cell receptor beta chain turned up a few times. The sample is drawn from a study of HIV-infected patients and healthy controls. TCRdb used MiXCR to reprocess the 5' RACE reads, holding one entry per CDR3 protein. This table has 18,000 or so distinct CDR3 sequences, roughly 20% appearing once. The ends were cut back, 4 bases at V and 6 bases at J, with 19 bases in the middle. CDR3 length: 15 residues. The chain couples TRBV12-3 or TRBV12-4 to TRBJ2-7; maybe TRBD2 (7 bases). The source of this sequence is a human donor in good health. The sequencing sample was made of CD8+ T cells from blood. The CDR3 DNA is TGTGCCAGCAGTTCTATGGGGGGGGGCCTGCGCGAGCAGTACTTC. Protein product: CASSSMGGGLREQYF.